This T cell receptor (beta chain) was captured in a study of control samples from healthy donors and cancer patients. CDR1 is SGHAT and CDR2 is FQNNGV in the germline V gene. The CDR3 has 15 residues. V was trimmed by 5 bases and J by 0 bases, leaving 13 bases between them. The table lists this clone with a count of one. Here immunoSEQ multiplex PCR was the method, and the copy in TCRdb shows in-frame clones only, minus some. The repertoire has roughly 200,000 clones, around 90% of them found once; the top ten carry over 1.5%. The genes are TRBV11-2 and TRBJ1-1; D gene unclear. The material sequenced was blood. The clonotype comes from a man aged 25 to 45 in good health. CDR3 nucleotide sequence: TGTGCCAGCAGCCCCCCGGGGTGGATGAACACTGAAGCTTTCTTT. This codes for CASSPPGWMNTEAFF.